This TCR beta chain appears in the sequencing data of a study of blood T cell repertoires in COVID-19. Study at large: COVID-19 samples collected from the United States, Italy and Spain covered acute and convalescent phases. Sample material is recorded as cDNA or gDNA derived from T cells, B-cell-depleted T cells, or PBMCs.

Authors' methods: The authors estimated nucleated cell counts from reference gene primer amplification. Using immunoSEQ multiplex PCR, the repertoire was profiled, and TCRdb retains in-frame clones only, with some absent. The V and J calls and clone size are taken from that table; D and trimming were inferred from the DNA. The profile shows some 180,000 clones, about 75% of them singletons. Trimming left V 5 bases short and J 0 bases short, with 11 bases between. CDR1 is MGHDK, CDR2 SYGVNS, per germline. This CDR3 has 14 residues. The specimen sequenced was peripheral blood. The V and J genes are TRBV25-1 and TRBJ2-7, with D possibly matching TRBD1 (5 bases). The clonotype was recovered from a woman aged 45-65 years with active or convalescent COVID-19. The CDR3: CASSQQASSYEQYF. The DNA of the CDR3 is TGTGCCAGCAGTCAACAGGCCAGCTCCTACGAGCAGTACTTC.